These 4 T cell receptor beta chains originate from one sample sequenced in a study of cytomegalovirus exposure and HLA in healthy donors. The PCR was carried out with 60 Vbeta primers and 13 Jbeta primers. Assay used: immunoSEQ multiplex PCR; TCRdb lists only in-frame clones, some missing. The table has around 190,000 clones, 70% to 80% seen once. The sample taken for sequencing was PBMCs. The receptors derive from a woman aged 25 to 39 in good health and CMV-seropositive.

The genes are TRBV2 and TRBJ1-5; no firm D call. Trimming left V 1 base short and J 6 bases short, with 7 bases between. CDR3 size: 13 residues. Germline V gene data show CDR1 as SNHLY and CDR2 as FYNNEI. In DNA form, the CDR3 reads TGTGCCAGCAGTGAAGTTCCCTCTCAGCCCCAGCATTTT. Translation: CASSEVPSQPQHF.

The CDR3 region is CASSPSTGEKGEQYF. In DNA form, the CDR3 reads TGCGCCAGCAGCCCCTCGACAGGAGAAAAGGGCGAGCAGTACTTC. This chain links TRBV5-1 with TRBJ2-7, with D possibly being TRBD1 (6 bases). The CDR3 length is 15 residues. With 4 bases removed from V and 6 bases from J, the gap between germline ends came to 20 bases. Germline-derived CDR1 and CDR2 are SGHRS and YFSETQ.

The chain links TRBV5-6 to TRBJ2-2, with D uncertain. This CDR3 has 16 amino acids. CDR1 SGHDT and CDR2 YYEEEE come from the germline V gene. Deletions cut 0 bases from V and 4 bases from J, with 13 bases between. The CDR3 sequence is CASSLGAGFPTGELFF. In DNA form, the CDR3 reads TGTGCCAGCAGCTTGGGGGCCGGTTTCCCCACCGGGGAGCTGTTTTTT.

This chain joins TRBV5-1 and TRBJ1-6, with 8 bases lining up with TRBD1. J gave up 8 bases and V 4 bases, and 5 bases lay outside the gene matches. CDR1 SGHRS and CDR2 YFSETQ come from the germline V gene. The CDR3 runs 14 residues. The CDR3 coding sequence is TGCGCCAGCAGCCAGGACAGGGAGTATTCACCCCTCCACTTT. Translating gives CASSQDREYSPLHF.